This is a list of T cell receptor beta chains from one sample in a study of OX40 agonist ivuxolimab in advanced cancers. Some clones are missing from TCRdb's copy, which holds only in-frame ones; the method was immunoSEQ multiplex PCR. The repertoire includes more than 50,000 clones, over 75% of them detected once, and 5.2% sits in the top ten. Sequenced here: CD4+ or CD8+ T cells sorted from blood, sampled in a trial of the OX40 agonist ivuxolimab. The receptor set was obtained from an adult with an advanced solid tumor such as melanoma, head and neck, liver or kidney cancer. The CDR3 runs from the conserved cysteine through the conserved F or W. D genes are given only for firm matches. Clone size is not always given. Where it is, it says once, few, many or a class for expanded clones.

D	J	V	length	size	CDR3	DNA
.	TRBJ2-7	TRBV2	13	.	CASSVVGAYEQYF	TGTGCCAGCAGTGTTGTAGGGGCCTACGAGCAGTACTTC
.	TRBJ2-3	TRBV10-1	16	.	CASSSPGREGTDTQYF	TGCGCCAGCAGTTCTCCAGGGCGGGAAGGCACAGATACGCAGTATTTT
TRBD1	TRBJ2-1	TRBV25-1	18	.	CASSMTYTGTGSKNEQFF	TGTGCCAGCAGCATGACTTATACCGGGACAGGGTCGAAAAATGAGCAGTTCTTC
.	TRBJ2-6	TRBV7-9	15	once	CASQGFVTGANVLTF	TGTGCCAGCCAGGGGTTTGTTACTGGGGCCAACGTCCTGACTTTC
.	TRBJ1-1	TRBV7-2	15	.	CASSSNPGHHLGAFF	TGTGCCAGCAGCTCGAATCCGGGACACCACTTGGGAGCTTTCTTT
.	TRBJ2-1	TRBV6-1	17	.	CASSEGGGFSSYNEQFF	TGTGCCAGCAGTGAAGGTGGGGGCTTCAGCTCCTACAATGAGCAGTTCTTC
.	TRBJ1-1	TRBV5-1	15	.	CASSLMGVSNTEAFF	TGCGCCAGCAGCTTGATGGGGGTATCGAACACTGAAGCTTTCTTT
.	TRBJ2-7	TRBV18	14	.	CASSPTRSSYEQYF	TGTGCCAGCTCACCAACAAGGAGCTCCTACGAGCAGTACTTC
.	TRBJ1-1	TRBV6-6	12	.	CASTYVESEAFF	TGTGCCAGCACCTACGTGGAGTCTGAAGCTTTCTTT
.	TRBJ2-6	TRBV5-1	14	.	CASASAAGANVLTF	TGCGCCAGCGCGTCGGCGGCGGGGGCCAACGTCCTGACTTTC
TRBD2	TRBJ2-5	TRBV6-1	15	.	CASSRASGGQETQYF	TGTGCCAGCAGTAGGGCCAGCGGGGGCCAAGAGACCCAGTACTTC
TRBD2	TRBJ2-3	TRBV7-9	15	.	CASSLGLAATDTQYF	TGTGCCAGCAGCTTAGGACTAGCAGCCACAGATACGCAGTATTTT
TRBD2	TRBJ2-5	TRBV5-1	17	.	CASSFRLWEGGQETQYF	TGCGCCAGCAGCTTTCGTCTCTGGGAGGGTGGGCAAGAGACCCAGTACTTC
.	TRBJ2-7	TRBV7-2	15	.	CASSPLGLHSYEQYF	TGTGCCAGCAGCCCACTGGGACTCCACTCCTACGAGCAGTACTTC
.	TRBJ1-1	TRBV7-9	14	.	CASSLAGMNTEAFF	TGTGCCAGCAGCTTAGCAGGGATGAACACTGAAGCTTTCTTT
.	TRBJ1-5	TRBV19	15	.	CASSKRVSVNQPQHF	TGTGCCAGTAGTAAAAGGGTATCGGTCAATCAGCCCCAGCATTTT
.	TRBJ1-1	TRBV30	16	.	CAWSSPLAGGNTEAFF	TGTGCCTGGAGTTCCCCCTTGGCGGGGGGTAATACTGAAGCTTTCTTT
.	TRBJ2-7	TRBV6-5	13	.	CASSQGASYEQYF	TGTGCCAGCTCCCAAGGAGCCTCCTACGAGCAGTACTTC
TRBD2	TRBJ2-3	TRBV28	15	.	CASSLGAGGTDTQYF	TGTGCCAGCAGTTTGGGAGCGGGAGGCACAGATACGCAGTATTTT
.	TRBJ1-3	TRBV28	15	.	CASSFVGSVGNTIYF	TGTGCCAGCAGTTTTGTGGGGTCGGTTGGAAACACCATATATTTT
.	TRBJ2-3	TRBV15	17	once	CATSTRITDTSTDTQYF	TGTGCCACCAGCACCCGAATCACAGATACTAGCACAGATACGCAGTATTTT
.	TRBJ2-5	TRBV5-1	17	.	CASSEGDRTKGSETQYF	TGCGCCAGCTCAGAAGGCGACAGAACAAAGGGATCGGAGACCCAGTACTTC
.	TRBJ2-2	TRBV5-1	13	.	CASSLEGTGELFF	TGCGCCAGCAGCTTGGAGGGCACCGGGGAGCTGTTTTTT
.	TRBJ2-5	TRBV2	13	.	CASARGWRETQYF	TGTGCCAGCGCCAGGGGATGGAGGGAGACCCAGTACTTC
.	TRBJ2-2	TRBV7-3	16	.	CASGIGYTKNTGELFF	TGTGCCAGCGGTATAGGGTATACAAAGAACACCGGGGAGCTGTTTTTT
.	TRBJ1-4	TRBV6-5	13	.	CASTRTLNEKLFF	TGTGCCAGCACCCGGACACTTAATGAAAAACTGTTTTTT
TRBD1	TRBJ2-1	TRBV6-6	15	.	CASSYSGTANNEQFF	TGTGCCAGCAGTTACTCGGGGACAGCTAACAATGAGCAGTTCTTC
.	TRBJ1-5	TRBV25-1	12	.	CASSDPNGPQHF	TGTGCCAGCAGTGATCCAAATGGGCCCCAGCATTTT
.	TRBJ2-5	TRBV6-1	13	once	CASSSRHRETQYF	TGTGCCAGCAGTTCTCGACATCGTGAGACCCAGTACTTC
.	TRBJ2-1	TRBV9	15	.	CASSVLASSYNEQFF	TGTGCCAGCAGCGTTTTAGCGAGCTCCTACAATGAGCAGTTCTTC
TRBD1	TRBJ1-1	TRBV5-1	16	few	CASRRQGISGNTEAFF	TGCGCCAGCAGGAGACAGGGAATTAGCGGGAACACTGAAGCTTTCTTT
.	TRBJ1-4	TRBV4-1	15	.	CASSRLAGYNEKLFF	TGCGCCAGCAGCCGGTTGGCAGGTTATAATGAAAAACTGTTTTTT
.	TRBJ1-2	TRBV4-1	16	.	CASSQESLQGSYGYTF	TGCGCCAGCAGCCAAGAAAGCCTACAGGGTTCCTATGGCTACACCTTC
.	TRBJ2-3	TRBV5-1	16	.	CASSSEQAFRTDTQYF	TGCGCCAGCAGCTCCGAACAGGCCTTCCGCACAGATACGCAGTATTTT
.	TRBJ1-2	TRBV2	14	.	CASSDGGANYGYTF	TGTGCCAGCAGTGACGGAGGGGCAAACTATGGCTACACCTTC
TRBD1	TRBJ1-2	TRBV19	13	.	CASHGTGDYGYTF	TGTGCCAGTCACGGGACAGGGGACTATGGCTACACCTTC
TRBD2	TRBJ2-5	TRBV27	14	once	CASSLLAGVKTQYF	TGTGCCAGCAGTTTATTGGCGGGGGTGAAGACCCAGTACTTC
.	TRBJ2-2	TRBV7-3	14	few	CASSFTAYGGELFF	TGTGCCAGCAGCTTCACTGCCTATGGGGGGGAGCTGTTTTTT
.	TRBJ2-5	TRBV11-2	13	.	CASAQRGQETQYF	TGTGCCAGCGCGCAAAGGGGTCAAGAGACCCAGTACTTC
.	TRBJ1-2	TRBV28	14	.	CASRPRDNFYGYTF	TGTGCCAGCAGACCCCGGGACAACTTCTATGGCTACACCTTC
TRBD1	TRBJ1-2	TRBV6-1	13	.	CASSSGQRSGYTF	TGTGCCAGCAGCTCGGGACAGAGAAGTGGCTACACCTTC
.	TRBJ2-6	TRBV15	20	.	CATSRDGAGQGDSGANVLTF	TGTGCCACCAGCAGAGATGGGGCGGGACAAGGGGACTCTGGGGCCAACGTCCTGACTTTC
.	TRBJ1-6	TRBV10-2	13	.	CATRGDYNSPLHF	TGCGCCACACGGGGGGATTATAATTCACCCCTCCACTTT
TRBD2	TRBJ2-1	TRBV12-5	15	.	CASGSGTSEGNEQFF	TGTGCTAGTGGTTCCGGGACTAGCGAGGGTAATGAGCAGTTCTTC
TRBD1	TRBJ2-7	TRBV7-3	13	.	CASSRGTGLEQYF	TGTGCCAGCAGCCGCGGGACAGGGCTCGAGCAGTACTTC
.	TRBJ2-1	TRBV28	16	.	CASSNLLTGPREEQFF	TGTGCCAGCAGTAACCTCCTAACCGGGCCCAGGGAGGAGCAGTTCTTC
.	TRBJ2-3	TRBV2	11	.	CASSVRSTQYF	TGTGCCAGCAGTGTGAGGAGTACGCAGTATTTT
.	TRBJ2-3	TRBV5-1	16	.	CASSLLGDASTDTQYF	TGCGCCAGCAGCCTGCTCGGGGACGCTAGCACAGATACGCAGTATTTT
.	TRBJ2-5	TRBV6-5	12	.	CATGLNLETQYF	TGTGCCACCGGCCTCAACCTAGAGACCCAGTACTTC
.	TRBJ2-5	TRBV25-1	14	.	CASSEYRAQETQYF	TGTGCCAGCAGTGAATACAGGGCGCAAGAGACCCAGTACTTC
.	TRBJ2-7	TRBV11-2	13	.	CASSLVRYYEQYF	TGTGCCAGCAGCTTAGTCAGGTACTACGAGCAGTACTTC